A selection of T cell receptor beta chains follows, all from one sample in a study of T-cell reconstitution after alpha-beta-depleted transplantation in children. Each CDR3 protein gets one entry after TCRdb re-called the PCR reads with MiXCR. In the table there are about 640,000 distinct CDR3 sequences, approximately 16% of which are singletons. Sequences were derived from PBMCs from the stem cell graft donor, sampled from the stem cell graft. All receptors come from a human donor who donated a stem cell graft to a child with acute myeloid leukemia. The CDR3 runs from the conserved cysteine through the conserved F or W. The order of the fields is clone size, V gene, D gene, J gene, CDR3 DNA, CDR3 protein. A D gene is named only where the DNA matches it firmly. Rows may omit the clone size; those that give it use once, few, many or a size class.

many	TRBV15	TRBD1	TRBJ1-5	TGTGCCACCAGCAGATACAGGGGAAACAATCAGCCCCAGCATTTT	CATSRYRGNNQPQHF
few	TRBV25-1	TRBD1	TRBJ1-6	TGTGCCAGCAGTGAATTGACAGGGGGCGCCTCACCCCTCCACTTT	CASSELTGGASPLHF
-	TRBV15	-	TRBJ2-5	TGTGCCACCAGCAGTCCCGCGGGGGGACAGTGGGAGACCCATTACTTC	CATSSPAGGQWETHYF
-	TRBV7-9	TRBD2	TRBJ2-5	TGTGCCAGCAGCCAACTAGCGGGGGAAATTCGGCAGACCCAGTACTTC	CASSQLAGEIRQTQYF
-	TRBV21-1	-	TRBJ1-2	TGTGCCAGCAGCAAAGGGGGGTGGGCCCTCTTC	CASSKGGWALF
many	TRBV20-1	-	TRBJ1-1	TGCAGTGCTAGAGATCAGCGAGGGTTAAGCACTGAAGCTTTCTTT	CSARDQRGLSTEAFF
many	TRBV6-1	TRBD1	TRBJ2-5	TGTGCCAGCAGCCGAGGACAGGGTGGAGAGACCCAGTACTTC	CASSRGQGGETQYF
many	TRBV10-3	-	TRBJ2-3	TGTGCCATCAGTGAAGGACTGGTAAGCACAGATACGCAGTATTTT	CAISEGLVSTDTQYF
-	TRBV4-1	TRBD2	TRBJ2-1	TGCGCCAGCAGCCAAGAAGATCCTAGCGGGGGGTCCAGCTCCTACAATGAGCAGTTCTTC	CASSQEDPSGGSSSYNEQFF
-	TRBV7-8	-	TRBJ2-7	TGTGCCAGCAGCGCCCTCCACGAGCAGTACTTC	CASSALHEQYF
few	TRBV5-1	TRBD1	TRBJ2-1	TGCGCCAGCAGCTTGGGACAGGGGATCAATGAGCAGTTCTTC	CASSLGQGINEQFF
few	TRBV7-2	-	TRBJ1-2	TGTGCCAGCAGCTTAGATGGGGGGATGGATGGCTACACCTTC	CASSLDGGMDGYTF
many	TRBV20-1	TRBD1	TRBJ2-1	TGCAGTGCTAGAGATCTTGGACAGGCCAATGAGCAGTTCTTC	CSARDLGQANEQFF
many	TRBV7-2	-	TRBJ1-6	TGTGCCAGCAGCTCGGACTCATTTAATTCACCCCTCCACTTT	CASSSDSFNSPLHF
many	TRBV12-3/TRBV12-4	-	TRBJ1-1	TGTGCCAGCAGTTTGGGCAGGACCACTGAAGCTTTCTTT	CASSLGRTTEAFF
-	TRBV15	TRBD1	TRBJ1-2	TGTGCCACCAGCAGAGATACGGGGGGGGACAGGGGGGCGTTGAACTATGGCTACACCTTC	CATSRDTGGDRGALNYGYTF
-	TRBV29-1	TRBD1	TRBJ1-1	TGCAGCGTCACCGGGACAGGGAGGAGTTTCGCTGAAGCTTTCTTT	CSVTGTGRSFAEAFF
few	TRBV5-5	TRBD1	TRBJ1-2	TGTGCCAGCAGCTGGGACAGCGCCCCCCTCTATGGCTACACCTTC	CASSWDSAPLYGYTF
-	TRBV4-3	-	TRBJ2-3	TGCGCCAGCAGCCAGGACCCCGGGGTGGGTATGGATCGGACGCAGTATTTT	CASSQDPGVGMDRTQYF
many	TRBV7-9	TRBD1	TRBJ1-2	TGTGCCAGCAGCTTGACAGGGCGGGATGGCTACACCTTC	CASSLTGRDGYTF
many	TRBV20-1	-	TRBJ2-2	TGCAGTGCTAGAGTTGGGGGTTCGGACACCGGGGAGCTGTTTTTT	CSARVGGSDTGELFF
many	TRBV13	-	TRBJ2-7	TGTGCCAGCAGCCCCCGCGGACTCCAGTCCTACGAGCAGTACTTC	CASSPRGLQSYEQYF
few	TRBV7-2	-	TRBJ2-1	TGTGCCAGCAGCCCCGATTCGGGGGGCCTAGAGCAGTTCTTC	CASSPDSGGLEQFF
many	TRBV29-1	-	TRBJ2-3	TGCAGCGGCGTGGACAGCACAGATACGCAGTATTTT	CSGVDSTDTQYF
-	TRBV12-3/TRBV12-4	-	TRBJ1-4	TGTGCCAGCAGTTCCCCAGGGGTCTCAACTAATGAAAAACTGTTTTTT	CASSSPGVSTNEKLFF
few	TRBV2	TRBD1	TRBJ2-1	TGTGCCAGCAGCGCCAGGGGACAGGGGGACTACAATGAGCAGTTCTTC	CASSARGQGDYNEQFF
few	TRBV12-3/TRBV12-4	-	TRBJ1-1	TGTGCCAGCCTTACGGGGGGTTTGGTGAACACTGAAGCTTTCTTT	CASLTGGLVNTEAFF
many	TRBV12-3/TRBV12-4	-	TRBJ1-1	TGTGCCAGCAGTGGTAGTTTTGGCCTTATTGGACCGTTT	CASSGSFGLIGPF
few	TRBV11-2	TRBD1	TRBJ1-2	TGTGCCAGCAGCTTAGGGGTAACAGGGGTGGAGAACTATGGCTACACCTTC	CASSLGVTGVENYGYTF
few	TRBV12-3/TRBV12-4	-	TRBJ2-1	TGTGCCAGCAGCCGTGGAGCCTACAATGAGCAGTTCTTC	CASSRGAYNEQFF
-	TRBV12-3/TRBV12-4	TRBD1	TRBJ1-2	TGTGCCAGCAACATTCAGGGGGCGCCGGGCTACACCTTC	CASNIQGAPGYTF
many	TRBV29-1	TRBD1	TRBJ1-1	TGCAGCGTTGTGGACAGACAGGGCCTAGCTTTCTTT	CSVVDRQGLAFF
-	TRBV7-2	-	TRBJ1-4	TGTGCCAGCAGCTTAACTTGGCGGGAAAAACTGTTTTTT	CASSLTWREKLFF
-	TRBV5-1	TRBD2	TRBJ2-5	TGCGCCAGCAGCTCTATCGGACTAGTTCAAGAGACCCAGTACTTC	CASSSIGLVQETQYF
many	TRBV5-5	TRBD1	TRBJ1-1	TGTGCCAGCACCCTCCAAGGGGGCGGGAGCACTGAAGCTTTCTTT	CASTLQGGGSTEAFF
-	TRBV5-1	-	TRBJ2-3	TGCGCCAGCGCTACAACTGGTGATACGCAGTATTTT	CASATTGDTQYF
-	TRBV20-1	TRBD1	TRBJ2-3	TGCAGTGCTAGGACAGGGAAGGGACACACAGATACGCAGTATTTT	CSARTGKGHTDTQYF
many	TRBV29-1	-	TRBJ2-1	TGCAGCGTTGTGGGGGTCTCCTACAATGAGCAGTTCTTC	CSVVGVSYNEQFF
few	TRBV20-1	-	TRBJ1-2	TGCAGTGCTAGAGATCGTCATGGGGCCGCCACTAACTATGGCTACACCTTC	CSARDRHGAATNYGYTF
many	TRBV12-3/TRBV12-4	-	TRBJ2-1	TGTGCCAGCAGTTTAGCGGCGAGCGCCCCTGGGCAGTTCTTC	CASSLAASAPGQFF
many	TRBV20-1	TRBD1	TRBJ2-4	TGCAGTGCAGGGACAGCCCGAGGAAACATTCAGTACTTC	CSAGTARGNIQYF
many	TRBV5-1	-	TRBJ1-1	TGCGCCAGCAGCCCGGAGGCTGCTACTGAAGCTTTCTTT	CASSPEAATEAFF
few	TRBV4-3	-	TRBJ1-1	TGCGCCAGCAGCCTACAACCGACGGGGAACACTGAAGCTTTCTTT	CASSLQPTGNTEAFF
few	TRBV9	TRBD1	TRBJ2-1	TGTGCCAGCAGCGTAGACTGGATACAGGGGCGGAAAAAAAGGTACTTC	CASSVDWIQGRKKRYF
few	TRBV4-3	-	TRBJ1-6	TGCGCCAGCAGCCAAGAGACCTCCAGGGGAAGATCACCCCTCCACTTT	CASSQETSRGRSPLHF
few	TRBV7-2	TRBD1	TRBJ1-1	TGTGCCAGCAGCTTAGGAAGGGGGCGACGGATGAACACTGAAGCTTTCTTT	CASSLGRGRRMNTEAFF
few	TRBV12-3/TRBV12-4	TRBD1	TRBJ2-7	TGTGCCAGCAGTTTTAAAGGGGGCGAGCCCTACGAGCAGTACTTC	CASSFKGGEPYEQYF
-	TRBV20-1	-	TRBJ2-1	TGCAGTGCTAGCCCAGGAGGTGAGCAGTTCTTC	CSASPGGEQFF
few	TRBV12-3/TRBV12-4	TRBD2	TRBJ2-3	TGTGCCAGCAGCCCAACTGGGCTAGCGGCCCCCGATACGCAGTATTTT	CASSPTGLAAPDTQYF
-	TRBV4-2	TRBD2	TRBJ2-3	TGTGCCAGCAGCCTCTCGGGGGCGGGGGGGCGAACAGATACGCAGTATTTT	CASSLSGAGGRTDTQYF
-	TRBV5-6	TRBD1	TRBJ1-1	TGTGCCAGCATAAGAGGGGGCAACATGAACACTGAAGCTTTCTTT	CASIRGGNMNTEAFF
many	TRBV5-1	-	TRBJ1-1	TGCGCCAGCAGCTTGGGGGCCCGGGACACTGAAGCTTTCTTT	CASSLGARDTEAFF
many	TRBV7-6	-	TRBJ2-5	TGTGCCAGCAGCTCCAACGGGGTAGGGGAGACCCAGTACTTC	CASSSNGVGETQYF